The sequence of this T cell receptor (beta chain) was determined in a study of blood T cell repertoires in COVID-19. This table comes from immunoSEQ multiplex PCR, and its TCRdb copy is limited to in-frame clones, with some not included. The sample shows a few hundred thousand clones, around 90% of them seen only once. The CDR3 sequence is 16 residues long. V lost 2 bases and J 0 bases, leaving 11 bases between the germline ends. The sequenced sample was PBMCs or T cells enriched from blood (not recorded which). This sequence joins TRBV6-7 and TRBJ2-1, with D tentatively TRBD2 (5 bases). TRBV6-7 is recorded as an ORF, its role being uncertain. The TCR comes from a man aged 25-40 years who had recovered from COVID-19. The CDR3 reads CASSYERRSSYNEQFF. For the CDR3, the DNA is TGTGCCAGCAGTTACGAGCGGAGGAGCTCCTACAATGAGCAGTTCTTC.